Each of the 30 T cell receptor beta chains below was sequenced from the same sample in a study of shared clonotypes between healthy human individuals (dated by TCRdb to the early 2020s). Libraries were made using the immunoSEQ multiplex PCR assay. This is the immuneACCESS table as TCRdb keeps it, with only in-frame sequences that have V and J called. A part of the clones is gone; compared with another copy, unresolved V genes explain less than half, and the rest is unexplained. The sample table records about 2.1 million clones; about 94% of these occur just once. The top ten hold about 1.6% of the sample. CD8 naive samples were obtained by positive selection for CCR7 among CD45RO-negative cells, yielding a CD45RA+CCR7+ population from which TemRA cells were excluded. The specimen was naive CD8+ T cells from PBMCs. This specimen's cell subset or site label, per the study, means: CD45RA+CCR7+. These receptors came from a man between 18 and 35 years old in good health. Some clones in this sample may be carry-over from other donors' samples.

The chain has TRBV2 and TRBJ1-1; D possibly corresponds to TRBD1 (6 bases). This CDR3 is built from 15 residues. Germline V gene data show CDR1 as SNHLY and CDR2 as FYNNEI. Trimming took 0 bases from V and 2 from J, leaving 10 bases between them. CDR3 sequence reads: CASSEARGGNTEAFF. Here the CDR3 DNA reads TGTGCCAGCAGTGAAGCGAGGGGGGGAAACACTGAAGCTTTCTTT.

The rearrangement links TRBV5-1 to TRBJ2-2; 11 bases fit TRBD1. V lost 4 bases and J lost 6; bases outside the gene matches: 17. The CDR3 has 19 residues. Germline values: CDR1 SGHRS, CDR2 YFSETQ. CDR3 bases: TGCGCCAGCAGCGACCGCGGACAGGGGGCGACCCTCAGCGCCGGGGAGCTGTTTTTT. Translation: CASSDRGQGATLSAGELFF.

The chain combines TRBV7-3 with TRBJ2-1, with D tentatively TRBD1 or TRBD2 (5 bases each). The CDR3 is 15 residues long. V shed 5 bases and J shed 10 bases, with 21 bases lying between them. Germline CDR1 and CDR2: SGHTA and FQGTGA. CDR3 in amino acids: CASSEGASSRREQFF. Written as DNA, the CDR3 is TGTGCCAGCAGCGAAGGGGCTAGCTCTCGTAGGGAGCAGTTCTTC.

The rearrangement joins TRBV7-9 to TRBJ2-7; TRBD1 is a possible D gene (5 bases). With 4 bases removed from V and 3 bases from J, the gap between germline ends came to 19 bases. CDR1 is SEHNR and CDR2 is FQNEAQ in the germline V gene (reference sequence). This CDR3 contains 16 residues. The CDR3 nucleotides are TGTGCCAGCAGCTCCCCCCCTCAGGGTCCGTTCTACGAGCAGTACTTC. It yields the protein CASSSPPQGPFYEQYF.

V usage is TRBV7-9 and J usage is TRBJ1-1, with D possibly TRBD1 on 6 matching bases. This CDR3 spans 14 amino acids. Trimming pared 5 bases from V and 5 bases from J, leaving 15 bases between. Germline lookup yields CDR1 SEHNR and CDR2 FQNEAQ (reference sequence). The CDR3 sequence: CASSPGGQRTEAFF. In DNA, the CDR3 is TGTGCCAGCAGCCCCGGGGGCCAGAGGACTGAAGCTTTCTTT. Based on the CDR3 plus reference TRBV7-9 and TRBJ1-1, the full variable domain is DTGVSQNPRHKITKRGQNVTFRCDPISEHNRLYWYRQTLGQGPEFLTYFQNEAQLEKSRLLSDRFSAERPKGSFSTLEIQRTEQGDSAMYLCASSPGGQRTEAFFGQGTRLTVV.

The chain recombines TRBV7-9 with TRBJ2-1; 9 bases map to TRBD2. The CDR3 contains 15 residues. CDR1 is SEHNR and CDR2 is FQNEAQ in the germline V gene (reference sequence). Germline trimming cut 0 bases from V and 6 bases from J; bases unmatched to any gene: 3. The CDR3 here is CASSLAVAGANEQFF. DNA for the CDR3: TGTGCCAGCAGCTTAGCGGTAGCGGGAGCCAATGAGCAGTTCTTC. The full variable domain, in which reference TRBV7-9 and TRBJ2-1 provide the parts outside the CDR3, is DTGVSQNPRHKITKRGQNVTFRCDPISEHNRLYWYRQTLGQGPEFLTYFQNEAQLEKSRLLSDRFSAERPKGSFSTLEIQRTEQGDSAMYLCASSLAVAGANEQFFGPGTRLTVL.

This clone was seen only once. The J gene is TRBJ2-7, the V gene TRBV7-9; 11 bases fit TRBD2. Trimming took 1 base from V and 6 from J; bases not matched to a gene: 5. The germline V gene has CDR1 SEHNR and CDR2 FQNEAQ (reference sequence). The CDR3 runs to 15 residues. The CDR3 loop is CASSLEGLAECEQYF. The CDR3 bases are TGTGCCAGCAGCTTAGAGGGACTAGCGGAGTGCGAGCAGTACTTC.

This clone was seen a single time. This CDR3 is CASTWGDTGELFF. CDR3 bases: TGTGCCAGCACATGGGGGGACACCGGGGAGCTGTTTTTT. The rearrangement links TRBV7-9 to TRBJ2-2; D perhaps matches TRBD2 (6 bases). Germline V CDR1 and CDR2: SEHNR, FQNEAQ (reference sequence). CDR3 length: 13 amino acids. V was cut by 7 bases and J by 3 bases, with 9 bases left in between.

The genes are TRBV15 and TRBJ1-1; D is unresolved. Trimming left V 3 bases short and J 4 bases short, with 15 bases between. The CDR3 covers 15 residues. Germline assignment: CDR1 LNHNV and CDR2 YYDKDF (reference sequence). The CDR3, as DNA: TGTGCCACCAGCAGTCCCGTCAGCACGGGCACTGAAGCTTTCTTT. The encoded protein is CATSSPVSTGTEAFF.

This rearrangement joins TRBV28 to TRBJ1-2; no reliable D call. Per the germline V gene, CDR1 is MDHEN and CDR2 is SYDVKM. The CDR3 spans 15 residues. The V end was cut by 3 bases, the J end by 4 bases, with 15 bases between. The CDR3 nucleotides are TGTGCCAGCAGTTTTCGCCCAACAGCCCCCTATGGCTACACCTTC. It yields the protein CASSFRPTAPYGYTF.

The chain combines TRBV27 with TRBJ1-5; unclear D gene. The germline V and J ends were trimmed by 3 bases and 0 bases, with 9 bases remaining between them. Germline lookup yields CDR1 MNHEY and CDR2 SMNVEV (reference sequence). The CDR3 runs to 15 residues. This chain's CDR3 is CASSFIPFSNQPQHF. Written as DNA, the CDR3 is TGTGCCAGCAGTTTCATACCATTTAGCAATCAGCCCCAGCATTTT.

The CDR3 is CASSGRTGALYGYTF. In nucleotides, the CDR3 is TGTGCCAGCAGCGGGAGGACAGGGGCCCTCTATGGCTACACCTTC. The chain combines TRBV5-4 with TRBJ1-2; 9 bases are a match to TRBD1. The germline CDR1 and CDR2 sequences are SGHNT and YYREEE (reference sequence). The CDR3 totals 15 residues. V was pared by 4 bases and J by 4 bases, with 8 bases of the junction left unmatched.

Written as DNA, the CDR3 is TGTGCCAGCAGCTTTCCAGGGAGCACAGATACGCAGTATTTT. This sequence encodes CASSFPGSTDTQYF. The chain combines TRBV5-6 with TRBJ2-3; maybe TRBD1 (5 bases). V was clipped by 2 bases and J by 0 bases, with 7 bases between them. The germline V gene has CDR1 SGHDT and CDR2 YYEEEE. CDR3 length equals 14 residues.

The chain joins TRBV6-6 to TRBJ2-7; D gene ambiguous. CDR1 is MNHNY and CDR2 is SVGAGI in the germline V gene (reference sequence). This CDR3 region has 11 residues. Trimming removed 5 bases from V and 3 bases from J, with 5 bases in between. CDR3 in DNA: TGTGCCAGCAGTCACCTCTACGAGCAGTACTTC. Protein product: CASSHLYEQYF.

This rearrangement joins TRBV5-4 to TRBJ2-3; possible D gene TRBD2, 6 bases. Germline V gives CDR1 SGHNT, CDR2 YYREEE (reference sequence). This CDR3 has 15 residues. Trimming left V 1 base short and J 4 bases short, with 13 bases between. The chain's CDR3 is CASSLRRERSDTQYF. CDR3 nucleotide sequence: TGTGCCAGCAGCTTGAGGCGGGAACGGTCAGATACGCAGTATTTT.

V is TRBV21-1 and J is TRBJ2-7; the D segment call TRBD2 is taken from the table without a DNA check. TRBV21-1 is termed a pseudogene. The CDR3 has 15 amino acids. The CDR3: CASSKVLEVAYEQYF. The CDR3 nucleotides are TGTGCCAGCAGCAAAGTCCTAGAGGTCGCCTACGAGCAGTACTTC.

This chain uses TRBV4-2 with TRBJ2-7; 9 positions agree with TRBD2. CDR1 is LGHNA, CDR2 YNFKEQ, per germline. Trimming at V came to 0 bases and at J to 4 bases, leaving 13 bases not matched to a gene. CDR3 length: 18 residues. CDR3 sequence: CASSQEWREGPWTYEQYF. DNA for the CDR3: TGTGCCAGCAGCCAAGAGTGGCGGGAGGGCCCTTGGACGTACGAGCAGTACTTC.

Turning to this clone: Within the sample, other DNA sequences also encode this same CDR3. The chain combines TRBV15 with TRBJ2-7, with TRBD1 identical over 11 bases. Germline CDR1 is LNHNV and CDR2 is YYDKDF (reference sequence). Trimming cost V 5 bases and J 4 bases; bases outside gene matches: 4. The length of the CDR3 is 14 residues. CDR3: CATSAGTGGYEQYF. Here the CDR3 DNA reads TGTGCCACCAGCGCAGGGACAGGGGGGTACGAGCAGTACTTC.

The genes are TRBV11-2 and TRBJ2-7; D ambiguous. V was cut by 1 base and J by 3 bases, with 10 bases left in between. The CDR3 loop spans 14 amino acids. Germline CDR1 and CDR2: SGHAT and FQNNGV. CDR3 DNA sequence: TGTGCCAGCAGCTTAGGCTCCTTTGGCTACGAGCAGTACTTC. This translates into CASSLGSFGYEQYF.

The CDR3 loop reads CAWSTSGSSYEQYF. CDR3 coding DNA: TGTGCCTGGAGTACTAGCGGCAGCTCCTACGAGCAGTACTTC. V gene TRBV30 combines with J gene TRBJ2-7; the match to TRBD2 covers 8 bases. CDR3 length: 14 residues. V trimming: 2 bases; J trimming: 0 bases; junction bases outside the gene matches: 3. CDR1 is GTSNPN, CDR2 SVGIG, per germline (reference sequence).

The V and J genes are TRBV27 and TRBJ1-2; perhaps TRBD1 as D (5 bases). From germline, CDR1 is MNHEY and CDR2 SMNVEV (reference sequence). This CDR3 spans 14 amino acids. Trimming took off 1 base at V and 8 bases at J, with 14 bases between the two ends. The CDR3 loop reads CASSLYGVRGGYTF. In nucleotides, the CDR3 is TGTGCCAGCAGTTTATACGGCGTCCGGGGGGGCTACACCTTC.

The chain joins TRBV28 to TRBJ2-5; D is perhaps TRBD1 or TRBD2 (5 bases each). V lost 3 bases, J lost 0 bases, and 17 bases lay in between. The CDR3 spans 17 residues. Per germline, CDR1 MDHEN and CDR2 SYDVKM. The CDR3 region is CASSLFWDARYQETQYF. CDR3 nucleotides: TGTGCCAGCAGTTTGTTCTGGGACGCCCGGTACCAAGAGACCCAGTACTTC.

V and J are TRBV11-2 and TRBJ1-2; D not resolved. The CDR3 loop spans 13 amino acids. V dropped 3 bases and J dropped 4 bases, with 9 bases sitting between them. Germline CDR1 SGHAT, CDR2 FQNNGV. The chain's CDR3 is CASSFQVGYGYTF. The CDR3 DNA is TGTGCCAGCAGCTTCCAGGTGGGCTATGGCTACACCTTC.

This chain's CDR3 is CASSTKLLTSGSKYNEQFF. DNA for the CDR3: TGTGCCAGCAGCACGAAGCTCCTAACTAGCGGGAGTAAATACAATGAGCAGTTCTTC. The chain has TRBV28 and TRBJ2-1; 11 bases are a match to TRBD2. CDR1 is MDHEN and CDR2 is SYDVKM in the germline V gene. This CDR3 is built from 19 residues. V lost 6 bases and J lost 4; bases outside the gene matches: 17.

V and J are TRBV28 and TRBJ2-3; no clear D. The CDR3 spans 15 residues. V was cut by 3 bases and J by 4 bases, with 14 bases left in between. Germline V gene lookup returns CDR1 MDHEN and CDR2 SYDVKM. This CDR3 is CASSFLLTSPDTQYF. The CDR3 DNA sequence: TGTGCCAGCAGTTTCCTCCTCACCTCCCCAGATACGCAGTATTTT.

About this clone: Other DNA sequences in the sample encode the same CDR3. The rearrangement links TRBV7-9 to TRBJ1-1; D unclear. Germline CDR1 and CDR2: SEHNR and FQNEAQ (reference sequence). This CDR3 has 13 residues. V shed 5 bases and J shed 1 base, with 8 bases lying between them. CDR3 bases: TGTGCCAGCAGCCCCGGCGGGAACACTGAAGCTTTCTTT. It translates to CASSPGGNTEAFF.

CDR3 region: CASSLLGQVGSYEQYF. CDR3 nucleotides: TGTGCCAGCAGTTTATTGGGACAGGTGGGCTCCTACGAGCAGTACTTC. The chain employs TRBV27 and TRBJ2-7; TRBD1 matches 8 bases. The CDR3 sequence is 16 residues long. The J segment lost 0 bases and the V segment lost 1 base, leaving 5 bases of the junction unmatched. Germline V gene lookup returns CDR1 MNHEY and CDR2 SMNVEV (reference sequence).

The chain links TRBV5-6 to TRBJ2-7; 9 bases map to TRBD2. The CDR3 covers 15 residues. V dropped 0 bases and J dropped 10; count of bases not matched to a gene: 11. Germline V lookup: CDR1 SGHDT, CDR2 YYEEEE. In DNA, the CDR3 is TGTGCCAGCAGCTTGGAAAGTCTAGCGGGGAGGTTACAGTACTTC. Encoded protein: CASSLESLAGRLQYF.

The chain recombines TRBV7-9 with TRBJ1-2; D remains unclear. Deletions cut 3 bases from V and 8 bases from J, with 16 bases between. This CDR3 has 14 residues. CDR1 SEHNR and CDR2 FQNEAQ come from the germline V gene (reference sequence). The CDR3 DNA sequence: TGTGCCAGCAGCTTGGAAGAAGGTGGTCACGGCTACACCTTC. Protein sequence: CASSLEEGGHGYTF.

Comments on this clone: Other DNA sequences from this sample encode an identical CDR3 as well. This chain joins TRBV9 and TRBJ1-4; 7 nucleotides line up with TRBD1. This CDR3 spans 14 amino acids. Germline V gives CDR1 SGDLS, CDR2 YYNGEE. Trimming cost V 0 bases and J 8 bases; bases outside gene matches: 4. CDR3 region: CASSVGQGGEKLFF. Here the CDR3 DNA reads TGTGCCAGCAGCGTAGGCCAGGGGGGAGAAAAACTGTTTTTT.